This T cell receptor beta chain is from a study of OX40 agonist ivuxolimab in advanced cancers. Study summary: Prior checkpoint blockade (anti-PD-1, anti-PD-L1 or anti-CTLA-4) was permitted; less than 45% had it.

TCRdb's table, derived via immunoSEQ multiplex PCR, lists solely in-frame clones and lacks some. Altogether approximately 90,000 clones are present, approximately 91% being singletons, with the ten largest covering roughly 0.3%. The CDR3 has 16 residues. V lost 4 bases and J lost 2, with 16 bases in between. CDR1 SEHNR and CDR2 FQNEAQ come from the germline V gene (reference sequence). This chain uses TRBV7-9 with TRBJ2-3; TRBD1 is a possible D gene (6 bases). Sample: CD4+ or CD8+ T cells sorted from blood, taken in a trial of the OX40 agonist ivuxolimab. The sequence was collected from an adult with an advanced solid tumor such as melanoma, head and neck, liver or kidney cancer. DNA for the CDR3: TGTGCCAGCAGCTGGGCCAGGGGTGTCTACACAGATACGCAGTATTTT. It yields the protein CASSWARGVYTDTQYF.